This T cell receptor beta chain was found in a study of T cell responses to AZD1222 COVID-19 vaccine. Broader study findings: Females made up more of the donors, who were largely white British, and clonal diversity may have come out too low.

Trimming stripped 3 bases from V and 5 bases from J, with 5 bases between. The CDR3 is 11 amino acids. Germline CDR1 DFQATT, CDR2 SNEGSKA (reference sequence). Worth noting for this clone: The antigen remains undetermined.

Libraries were prepared by immunoSEQ multiplex PCR; TCRdb keeps only in-frame clonotypes and omits some of them. The repertoire holds roughly 77,000 clones, with around 90% as singletons. The rearrangement uses TRBV20-1 and TRBJ2-1; D unresolved. This receptor was obtained from an adult in good health. Here the sequenced sample was peripheral blood, taken on day 0 of MenACWY control vaccination. CDR3 loop: CSASRNNEQFF. Written as DNA, the CDR3 is TGCAGTGCTAGTCGGAACAATGAGCAGTTCTTC.